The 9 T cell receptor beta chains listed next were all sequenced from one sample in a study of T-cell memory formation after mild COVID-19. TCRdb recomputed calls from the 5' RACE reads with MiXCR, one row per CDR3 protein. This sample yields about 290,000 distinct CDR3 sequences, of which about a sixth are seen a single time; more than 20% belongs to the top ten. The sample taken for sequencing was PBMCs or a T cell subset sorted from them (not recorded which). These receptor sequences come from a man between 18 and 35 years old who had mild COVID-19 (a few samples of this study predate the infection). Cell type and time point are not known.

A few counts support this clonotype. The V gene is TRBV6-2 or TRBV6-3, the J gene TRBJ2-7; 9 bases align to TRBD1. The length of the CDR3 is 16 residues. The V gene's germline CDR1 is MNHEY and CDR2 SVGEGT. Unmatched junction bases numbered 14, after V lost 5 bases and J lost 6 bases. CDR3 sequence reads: CASSGEDRGRRSEQYF. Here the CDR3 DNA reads TGTGCCAGCAGTGGCGAGGACAGGGGTAGGCGAAGCGAGCAGTACTTC.

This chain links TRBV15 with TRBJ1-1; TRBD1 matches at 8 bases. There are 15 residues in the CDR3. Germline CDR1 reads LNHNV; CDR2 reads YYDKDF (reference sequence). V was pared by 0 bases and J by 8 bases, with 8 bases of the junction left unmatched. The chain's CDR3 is CATSRDEVGDREAFF. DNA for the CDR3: TGTGCCACCAGCAGAGATGAAGTGGGGGACAGGGAAGCTTTCTTT.

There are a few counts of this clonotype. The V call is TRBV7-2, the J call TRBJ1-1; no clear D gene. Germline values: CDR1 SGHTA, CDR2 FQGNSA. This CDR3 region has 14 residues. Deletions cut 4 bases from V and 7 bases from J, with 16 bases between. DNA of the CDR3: TGTGCCAGCAGCTCCGGGTGGAGGGCGGGTGAAGCTTTCTTT. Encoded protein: CASSSGWRAGEAFF.

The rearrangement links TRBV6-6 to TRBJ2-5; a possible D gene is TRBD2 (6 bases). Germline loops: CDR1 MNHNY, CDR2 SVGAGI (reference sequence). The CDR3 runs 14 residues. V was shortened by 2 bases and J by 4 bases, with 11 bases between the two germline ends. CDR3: CASSYGEAGETQYF. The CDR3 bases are TGTGCCAGCAGTTACGGGGAAGCGGGAGAGACCCAGTACTTC.

The CDR3 region has the DNA TGTGCCAGCAGCTTTTCATGGGGCTACACCTTC. It specifies CASSFSWGYTF. V and J are TRBV7-9 and TRBJ1-2; D is unclear. This CDR3 has 11 amino acids. CDR1 SEHNR and CDR2 FQNEAQ come from the germline V gene (reference sequence). V lost 3 bases, J lost 8 bases, and 7 bases lay in between.

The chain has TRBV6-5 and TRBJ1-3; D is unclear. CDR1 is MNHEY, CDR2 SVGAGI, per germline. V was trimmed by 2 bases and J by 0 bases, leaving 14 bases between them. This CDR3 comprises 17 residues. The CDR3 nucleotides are TGTGCCAGCAGTTACCTACGGCCGGGGTACTCTGGAAACACCATATATTTT. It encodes CASSYLRPGYSGNTIYF.

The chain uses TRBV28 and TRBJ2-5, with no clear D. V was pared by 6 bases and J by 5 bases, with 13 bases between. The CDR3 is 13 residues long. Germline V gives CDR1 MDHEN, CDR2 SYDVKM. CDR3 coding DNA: TGTGCCAGCAGCCCAACCTGGGTGGAGACCCAGTACTTC. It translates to CASSPTWVETQYF.

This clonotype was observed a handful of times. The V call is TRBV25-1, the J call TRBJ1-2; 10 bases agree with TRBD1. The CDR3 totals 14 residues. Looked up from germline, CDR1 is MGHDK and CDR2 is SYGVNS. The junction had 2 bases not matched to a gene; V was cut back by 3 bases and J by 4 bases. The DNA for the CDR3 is TGTGCCAGCAGTGAGACAGGGGGCGGCTATGGCTACACCTTC. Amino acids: CASSETGGGYGYTF.

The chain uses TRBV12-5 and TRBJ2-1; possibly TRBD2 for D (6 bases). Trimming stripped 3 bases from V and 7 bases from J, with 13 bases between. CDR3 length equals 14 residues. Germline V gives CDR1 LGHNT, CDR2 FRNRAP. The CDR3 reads CASGFSTGVNEQFF. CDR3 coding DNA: TGTGCTAGTGGTTTCTCGACGGGGGTTAATGAGCAGTTCTTC.